What follows are 8 T cell receptor beta chains derived from one specimen sequenced in a study of identical twins. Via MiXCR, TCRdb re-called the 5' RACE reads, giving one row per CDR3 protein. The sample yields 1.5 million to 2 million distinct CDR3 sequences, less than 40% seen once. Material: cord blood. These TCRs come from a newborn girl in good health.

This clonotype was detected ten times or more. One end of the junction is discordant with germline, which a read error may explain. The rearrangement uses TRBV5-1 and TRBJ2-7; D remains unclear. Germline lookup yields CDR1 SGHRS and CDR2 YFSETQ. The CDR3 is 12 residues long. The CDR3 region is CASSLEGNEQYF. CDR3 nucleotides: TGTGCCAGCAGCTTAGAAGGGAACGAGCAGTACTTC.

The V gene is TRBV7-2, the J gene TRBJ1-2; TRBD1 matches 9 bases. V shed 4 bases, J shed 8 bases, and the junction held 14 bases outside the gene matches. CDR3 length equals 16 residues. Germline V CDR1 and CDR2: SGHTA, FQGNSA. CDR3 DNA: TGTGCCAGCAGCTCCCTAAAAAAACAGGGGGCGGAAGGCTACACCTTC. It encodes CASSSLKKQGAEGYTF.

This clonotype has just a few counts. The chain couples TRBV11-1 to TRBJ2-1; D is unclear. CDR1 and CDR2 from the germline V gene are SGHAT and FQDESV (reference sequence). CDR3 size: 13 residues. The V end lost 3 bases, the J end lost 4 bases, and 7 bases lay between the germline ends. CDR3 loop: CASSFYQYNEQFF. CDR3 coding DNA: TGTGCCAGCAGCTTTTACCAGTACAATGAGCAGTTCTTC.

CDR3 amino acids: CASSERPGGDGYTF. The CDR3 nucleotides read TGTGCCAGCAGTGAAAGGCCAGGGGGCGATGGCTACACCTTC. The chain has TRBV25-1 and TRBJ1-2; 8 bases match TRBD1. J gave up 6 bases and V 2 bases, and 5 bases lay outside the gene matches. This CDR3 is 14 amino acids long. Germline CDR1 reads MGHDK; CDR2 reads SYGVNS.

The chain uses TRBV6-5 and TRBJ1-2, with D unresolved. Trimming took off 6 bases at V and 0 bases at J, with 14 bases between the two ends. Germline CDR1 and CDR2: MNHEY and SVGAGI. The CDR3 runs to 15 residues. The CDR3 DNA reads TGTGCCAGCAGACGACCGACGGGGACTAACTATGGCTACACCTTC. Its translation is CASRRPTGTNYGYTF.

Details on this clonotype: Its ends do not fully match the called genes, so a read error is possible. The chain couples TRBV3-1 to TRBJ2-5; TRBD2 matches 8 bases. The V gene's germline CDR1 is LGHDT and CDR2 YNNKEL (reference sequence). The CDR3 length is 18 residues. In nucleotides, the CDR3 is TGTGCCGGCAGCCAAGACATCGTGTTAGCGGGGTTTCAAGAGACCCAGTACTTC. This gives the protein CAGSQDIVLAGFQETQYF.

In its sample, this clonotype was seen many times. The CDR3 DNA reads TGTGCCAGCAGCTTAGAGGGACTAGCGGCCTACAATGAGCAGTTCTTC. This encodes CASSLEGLAAYNEQFF. This sequence joins TRBV11-1 and TRBJ2-1; 11 nucleotides agree with TRBD2. Germline V gene lookup returns CDR1 SGHAT and CDR2 FQDESV (reference sequence). V was clipped by 1 base and J by 2 bases; unmatched bases: 1. The length of the CDR3 is 16 residues.

The DNA of the CDR3 is TGTGCCAGCAGTTTATGGCCCCTCGGGAGTGCTACGCAGTATTTT. Its translation is CASSLWPLGSATQYF. J is TRBJ2-3 and V is TRBV28, with D possibly being TRBD2 (6 bases). Germline lookup yields CDR1 MDHEN and CDR2 SYDVKM. V lost 0 bases and J lost 8, with 15 bases in between. This CDR3 has 15 residues.